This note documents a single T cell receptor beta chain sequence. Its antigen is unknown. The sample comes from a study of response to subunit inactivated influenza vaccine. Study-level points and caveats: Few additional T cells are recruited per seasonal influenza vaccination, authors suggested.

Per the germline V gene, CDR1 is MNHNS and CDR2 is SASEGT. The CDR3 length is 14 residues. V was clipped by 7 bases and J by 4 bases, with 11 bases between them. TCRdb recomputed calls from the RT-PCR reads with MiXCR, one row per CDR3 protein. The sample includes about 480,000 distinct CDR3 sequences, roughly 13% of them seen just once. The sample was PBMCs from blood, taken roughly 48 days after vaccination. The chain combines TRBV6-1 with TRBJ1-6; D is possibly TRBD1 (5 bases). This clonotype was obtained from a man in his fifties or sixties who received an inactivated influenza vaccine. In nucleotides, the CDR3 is TGTGCCAGCACCACCTCAGGGTATAATTCACCCCTCCACTTT. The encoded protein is CASTTSGYNSPLHF.